Listed below are T cell receptor beta chains from one sample, sequenced in a study of metastatic and nonmetastatic thyroid tumors. TCRdb reanalyzed the PCR reads via MiXCR. This sample yields about 52,000 clones, of which approximately 15% are seen a single time; just under 3% belongs to the top ten. Specimen: blood. The receptors shown here come from a female donor with papillary thyroid cancer or a benign thyroid nodule (not recorded which). Some clones in this sample may be carry-over from other donors' samples. CDR3s include the opening cysteine and the closing phenylalanine or tryptophan. Each record gives: D gene, CDR3 length, clone size, V gene, J gene, CDR3 DNA, CDR3 protein. D genes are given only for firm matches. Only part of the rows carry a size: once, few, many, or a class if the clone is expanded.

>.|17|.|TRBV5-1|TRBJ2-1
TGCGCCAGCAGCTTTACCCCGACAGTAATCTCCTACAATGAGCAGTTCTTC
CASSFTPTVISYNEQFF
>.|14|many|TRBV28|TRBJ1-5
TGTGCCAGCAGTTTATGGCAGCGCAATCAGCCCCAGCATTTT
CASSLWQRNQPQHF
>TRBD2|15|.|TRBV20-1|TRBJ2-3
TGCAGTGCTATTTCTAGCGGGTGGTTCACAGATACGCAGTATTTT
CSAISSGWFTDTQYF
>.|15|.|TRBV28|TRBJ1-6
TGTGCCAGCAGACTGGAAAGCTCCTATAATTCACCCCTCCACTTT
CASRLESSYNSPLHF
>TRBD2|16|many|TRBV10-3|TRBJ2-5
TGTGCCATCAGTGGATCACTAGCGGAGTACCAAGAGACCCAGTACTTC
CAISGSLAEYQETQYF
>.|16|.|TRBV10-3|TRBJ2-7
TGTGCCATCAGTGAGGCGGCTAGCGTAGGAGTGAACGAGCAGTACTTC
CAISEAASVGVNEQYF
>TRBD2|18|few|TRBV4-3|TRBJ2-1
TGCGCCAGCAGCAAACCGAAGGAAGCGGGAATAAGGCGCGGTGAGCAGTTCTTC
CASSKPKEAGIRRGEQFF
>TRBD1|14|many|TRBV12-3/TRBV12-4|TRBJ1-2
TGTGCCAGCAGCCTAGACAGGGCGGGTGATGGCTACACCTTC
CASSLDRAGDGYTF
>TRBD1|14|few|TRBV28|TRBJ1-2
TGTGCCAGCAGCCTAGGGGGCTCGGGGTATGGCTACGCCTTC
CASSLGGSGYGYAF
>.|16|few|TRBV6-1|TRBJ1-5
TGTGCCAGGGGGGACCGTGAAAGGGTCCTCAATCAGCCCCAGCATTTT
CARGDRERVLNQPQHF
>TRBD2|18|few|TRBV20-1|TRBJ2-7
TGCAGTGCCATTACCCCGAGTCGGATTGGCGGGAGTCGGTACGAGCAGTACTTC
CSAITPSRIGGSRYEQYF